This passage covers 18 T cell receptor beta chains from one sample sequenced in a study of control samples from healthy donors and cancer patients (dated by TCRdb to about 2020). Library method: the immunoSEQ multiplex PCR assay. The immuneACCESS repertoire file appears here via TCRdb, limited to in-frame rearrangements. These files lack a portion of the clones; in checked studies, under half of the deficit traces to unresolved V genes, and the cause of the others is not known. The sample records about 140,000 clones, less than 90% of which are singletons. The top ten constitute roughly 8.7% of the sample. The source material was blood. Every receptor here comes from a woman aged 25 to 39 in good health.

The rearrangement links TRBV6-1 to TRBJ1-1; D unresolved. V was trimmed by 3 bases and J by 4 bases, leaving 9 bases between them. Per germline, CDR1 MNHNS and CDR2 SASEGT. The length of the CDR3 is 13 residues. The CDR3: CASSESLVTEAFF. In nucleotides, the CDR3 is TGTGCCAGCAGTGAGTCTCTTGTCACTGAAGCTTTCTTT.

V is TRBV5-1 and J is TRBJ1-5; D is undetermined. The germline V gene has CDR1 SGHRS and CDR2 YFSETQ. V was clipped by 1 base and J by 2 bases, with 10 bases between them. This CDR3 region has 15 residues. The DNA of the CDR3 is TGCGCCAGCAGCTTGTCGCCCGGGGGCAATCAGCCCCAGCATTTT. This gives the protein CASSLSPGGNQPQHF.

V and J are TRBV24-1 and TRBJ2-3; 7 bases align to TRBD1. The trim removed 2 bases at V and 3 bases at J, leaving 10 bases unmatched. Germline loops: CDR1 KGHDR, CDR2 SFDVKD. The CDR3 has 17 amino acids. The CDR3 coding sequence is TGTGCCACCAGTGATTCGGACAGGTCCTGGGGGACAGATACGCAGTATTTT. This encodes CATSDSDRSWGTDTQYF.

The genes are TRBV6-1 and TRBJ2-1; 14 bases are a match to TRBD2. Per the germline V gene, CDR1 is MNHNS and CDR2 is SASEGT. This CDR3 has 17 residues. V lost 4 bases, J lost 7 bases, and 9 bases stayed unmatched. The CDR3 DNA is TGTGCCAGCAGTGCCGGGACTAGCGGGAGAGAGGGTAATGAGCAGTTCTTC. It translates to CASSAGTSGREGNEQFF.

The CDR3 is CASSPSSTGATEAFF. CDR3 sequence (DNA): TGTGCCAGCAGTCCCTCCTCCACGGGGGCCACTGAAGCTTTCTTT. The rearrangement uses TRBV6-5 and TRBJ1-1; D perhaps matches TRBD1 (6 bases). The CDR3 spans 15 residues. V was cut by 5 bases and J by 4 bases, with 17 bases left in between. Germline V lookup: CDR1 MNHEY, CDR2 SVGAGI.

This chain connects TRBV6-5 to TRBJ1-6, with TRBD1 matching over 8 bases. CDR1 and CDR2 from the germline V gene are MNHEY and SVGAGI. The CDR3 has 14 amino acids. With V trimmed by 6 bases and J by 6 bases, 4 bases remained unmatched. CDR3: CASRLGQANSPLHF. The CDR3 DNA sequence: TGTGCCAGCAGACTGGGACAGGCTAATTCACCCCTCCACTTT.

V and J are TRBV24-1 and TRBJ2-1; D could derive from TRBD1 or TRBD2 (5 bases each). CDR1 is KGHDR, CDR2 SFDVKD, per germline. Trimming pared 4 bases from V and 2 bases from J, leaving 11 bases between. This CDR3 has 15 amino acids. In nucleotides, the CDR3 is TGTGCCACCAGTGAGAGGGGCAGTCCCTACAATGAGCAGTTCTTC. This encodes CATSERGSPYNEQFF.

This clone was recorded only once. The chain employs TRBV18 and TRBJ1-5; D is perhaps TRBD1 (5 bases). This CDR3 is 15 amino acids long. Looked up from germline, CDR1 is KGHSH and CDR2 is LQKENI. V lost 2 bases, J lost 2 bases, and 10 bases lay in between. The CDR3: CASSPIGDGNQPQHF. The CDR3 coding sequence is TGTGCCAGCTCACCAATCGGGGACGGCAATCAGCCCCAGCATTTT.

This rearrangement joins TRBV4-2 to TRBJ1-6, with D perhaps TRBD1 (5 bases). This CDR3 has 14 residues. Germline V gene lookup returns CDR1 LGHNA and CDR2 YNFKEQ. V lost 6 bases, J lost 7 bases, and 13 bases lay in between. The CDR3 spells CASREGLANSPLHF. Here the CDR3 DNA reads TGTGCCAGCAGGGAGGGACTGGCGAATTCACCCCTCCACTTT.

The chain recombines TRBV19 with TRBJ1-5; D gene unclear. V was cut by 2 bases and J by 6 bases, with 11 bases left in between. The germline CDR1 and CDR2 sequences are LNHDA and SQIVND (reference sequence). The CDR3 totals 14 residues. The CDR3: CASSIRGSGQPQHF. CDR3 sequence (DNA): TGTGCCAGTAGTATACGGGGTTCGGGTCAGCCCCAGCATTTT.

The CDR3 nucleotides read TGTGCCAGCAGCCTGGGACAGGGGGCAAGGAATGAGCAGTTCTTC. The encoded protein is CASSLGQGARNEQFF. This chain joins TRBV7-2 and TRBJ2-1, with 12 bases fitting TRBD1. After removal of 5 bases from V and 7 bases from J, the junction contained 6 bases not matched to a gene. Germline assignment: CDR1 SGHTA and CDR2 FQGNSA. The CDR3 spans 15 residues.

This clone appeared once. The chain recombines TRBV4-1 with TRBJ2-3, with 14 bases fitting TRBD2. V lost 2 bases to trimming and J lost 1 base; unmatched junction nucleotides: 8. Germline CDR1 MGHRA, CDR2 YSYEKL. This CDR3 is 19 amino acids long. CDR3 amino acids: CASSQRGLAGEGGTDTQYF. The CDR3, as DNA: TGCGCCAGCAGCCAAAGGGGACTAGCGGGAGAAGGGGGCACAGATACGCAGTATTTT.

The chain joins TRBV7-3 to TRBJ1-1; D ambiguous. V lost 2 bases, J lost 0 bases, and 4 bases lay in between. CDR3 length: 13 residues. Looked up from germline, CDR1 is SGHTA and CDR2 is FQGTGA. CDR3 DNA: TGTGCCAGCAGCTTACAAGTGAACACTGAAGCTTTCTTT. Amino acids: CASSLQVNTEAFF.

On this clone itself: Other nucleotide sequences from this sample produce the same CDR3. CDR3 nucleotide sequence: TGTGCCTGGGCCCGGGACTCATCCTACGAGCAGTACTTC. Translated, it gives CAWARDSSYEQYF. This sequence joins TRBV30 and TRBJ2-7; the D gene is possibly TRBD2 (6 bases). Germline CDR1 and CDR2: GTSNPN and SVGIG (reference sequence). Trimming shortened V by 5 bases and J by 1 base, and 12 bases separated the two germline ends. There are 13 residues in the CDR3.

V usage is TRBV3-1 (or the pseudogene TRBV3-2) and J usage is TRBJ2-5; TRBD1 is a possible D gene (5 bases). Germline assignment: CDR1 LGHDT and CDR2 YNNKEL (reference sequence). This CDR3 contains 14 residues. V was shortened by 0 bases and J by 5 bases, with 10 bases between the two germline ends. The CDR3 coding sequence is TGTGCCAGCAGCCAAGATCAGGGAAGGGAGACCCAGTACTTC. It yields the protein CASSQDQGRETQYF.

The chain couples TRBV6-5 to TRBJ1-6, with 7 bases identical to TRBD1. This CDR3 has 15 residues. Germline CDR1 reads MNHEY; CDR2 reads SVGAGI. V trimming: 0 bases; J trimming: 9 bases; junction bases outside the gene matches: 5. CDR3 bases: TGTGCCAGCAGTTACTCTAGGGACAGAGGTTCACCCCTCCACTTT. Amino acids: CASSYSRDRGSPLHF.

The chain is built from TRBV11-2 and TRBJ2-5; D perhaps matches TRBD1 (5 bases). The germline V gene has CDR1 SGHAT and CDR2 FQNNGV. The CDR3 is 12 amino acids. Trimming pared 3 bases from V and 5 bases from J, leaving 7 bases between. CDR3 DNA: TGTGCCAGCAGCTTTGGGGCGGAGACCCAGTACTTC. It is translated as CASSFGAETQYF.

The rearrangement uses TRBV27 and TRBJ1-2; D may be TRBD1 (6 bases). Deletions cut 2 bases from V and 6 bases from J, with 10 bases between. The CDR3 length is 13 residues. Germline V gene sequence: CDR1 MNHEY, CDR2 SMNVEV (reference sequence). The CDR3 here is CASSLRGVNGYTF. The CDR3 DNA is TGTGCCAGCAGTTTAAGGGGGGTTAATGGCTACACCTTC.